Below, 11 T cell receptor beta chains from the same sample are listed, as sequenced in a study of CD8 T cells in ankylosing spondylitis. TCRdb passed the 5' RACE reads through MiXCR, listing each CDR3 protein once. The sample has about 100,000 distinct CDR3 sequences, 8.8% seen once. The source material was blood, either unsorted or a sorted T cell fraction (not recorded which). The receptor source for this set is a male donor with ankylosing spondylitis or in good health (not recorded which).

This clonotype appeared many times. CDR3 protein: CASGRQGGQPQHF. DNA of the CDR3: TGTGCCAGCGGCCGACAGGGCGGTCAGCCCCAGCATTTT. This sequence joins TRBV2 and TRBJ1-5; 7 bases are a match to TRBD1. Looked up from germline, CDR1 is SNHLY and CDR2 is FYNNEI. This CDR3 spans 13 amino acids. The V gene end was trimmed by 8 bases and the J gene end by 6 bases; junction bases not matched to a gene: 7.

This clonotype was observed many times. The rearrangement joins TRBV20-1 to TRBJ1-2; D unresolved. CDR3 length: 11 residues. Trimming pared 2 bases from V and 5 bases from J, leaving 6 bases between. Germline CDR1 is DFQATT and CDR2 is SNEGSKA (reference sequence). The CDR3 DNA follows: TGCAGTGCTAGACAATTGTATGGCTACACCTTC. This gives the protein CSARQLYGYTF.

A few counts support this clonotype. This rearrangement joins TRBV5-1 to TRBJ2-5; 9 positions match TRBD1. Per the germline V gene, CDR1 is SGHRS and CDR2 is YFSETQ. The CDR3 totals 16 residues. J gave up 5 bases and V 2 bases, and 10 bases lay outside the gene matches. The DNA of the CDR3 is TGCGCCAGCAGCTTACAGGGGGCGGTTGACCTGGAGACCCAGTACTTC. It yields the protein CASSLQGAVDLETQYF.

This clonotype has a count of ten or more. V gene TRBV24-1 combines with J gene TRBJ1-2; D is ambiguous. The length of the CDR3 is 15 residues. Germline CDR1 reads KGHDR; CDR2 reads SFDVKD. Trimming removed 4 bases from V and 2 bases from J, with 13 bases in between. The CDR3 DNA reads TGTGCCACCAGTGAAGCCTCTTCAGGAAACTATGGCTACACCTTC. Translated, it gives CATSEASSGNYGYTF.

This clonotype was detected many times. The rearrangement uses TRBV28 and TRBJ1-1; D unclear. Germline V gives CDR1 MDHEN, CDR2 SYDVKM. The germline V and J ends were trimmed by 5 bases and 3 bases, with 7 bases remaining between them. This CDR3 region has 12 residues. DNA of the CDR3: TGTGCCAGCAGTCCCCTTGACACTGAAGCTTTCTTT. Protein sequence: CASSPLDTEAFF.

This clonotype appeared many times. The CDR3 nucleotides read TGCGCCAGCAGCTTTGGTCAGGGGGCATATACGCAGTATTTT. It specifies CASSFGQGAYTQYF. This chain links TRBV5-1 with TRBJ2-3, with 8 bases identical to TRBD1. Germline V CDR1 and CDR2: SGHRS, YFSETQ. V dropped 2 bases and J dropped 7; count of bases not matched to a gene: 6. The CDR3 has 14 amino acids.

This clonotype was recorded at least ten times. The CDR3 sequence: CASSLSAGAGEEKLFF. The CDR3 DNA reads as TGTGCCAGCAGTTTATCGGCGGGGGCCGGTGAAGAAAAACTGTTTTTT. The rearrangement links TRBV28 to TRBJ1-4, with D possibly TRBD1 on 6 matching bases. This CDR3 is 16 amino acids long. V shed 1 base and J shed 8 bases, with 17 bases lying between them. Germline loops: CDR1 MDHEN, CDR2 SYDVKM.

This clonotype has at least ten counts. This rearrangement joins TRBV29-1 to TRBJ2-2; the D is unclear. CDR3 length: 12 amino acids. Germline loops: CDR1 SQVTM, CDR2 ANQGSEA. V was trimmed by 7 bases and J by 3 bases, leaving 9 bases between them. The CDR3 bases are TGCAGCGGTATGGGGTACACCGGGGAGCTGTTTTTT. This encodes CSGMGYTGELFF.

This clonotype was found many times. V is TRBV7-8 and J is TRBJ2-5; 7 bases are shared with TRBD2. Germline V gene lookup returns CDR1 SGHVS and CDR2 FQNEAQ. V dropped 2 bases and J dropped 3; count of bases not matched to a gene: 3. The CDR3 loop spans 14 amino acids. CDR3 nucleotides: TGTGCCAGCAGCTTAATGGGGACTAAAGAGACCCAGTACTTC. Its protein product is CASSLMGTKETQYF.

This clonotype was seen many times. V usage is TRBV20-1 and J usage is TRBJ2-2, with 7 bases fitting TRBD1. Germline values: CDR1 DFQATT, CDR2 SNEGSKA (reference sequence). The CDR3 extends over 15 amino acids. The V gene end was trimmed by 5 bases and the J gene end by 0 bases; junction bases not matched to a gene: 6. DNA of the CDR3: TGCAGTGCTCCTAGACAGGGCGCGAACACCGGGGAGCTGTTTTTT. It codes for CSAPRQGANTGELFF.

This clonotype has a count of ten or more. The gene calls are TRBV20-1 and TRBJ2-1, with 16 bases lining up with TRBD2. The CDR3 is 17 residues long. After removal of 4 bases from V and 2 bases from J, the junction contained 5 bases not matched to a gene. Germline-derived CDR1 and CDR2 are DFQATT and SNEGSKA (reference sequence). CDR3 sequence: CSATGLAGGIPYNEQFF. The DNA for the CDR3 is TGCAGTGCTACGGGACTAGCGGGGGGGATTCCCTACAATGAGCAGTTCTTC.